This TCR beta chain was identified during a study of T cell responses to AZD1222 COVID-19 vaccine. Note on this clone: No antigen is known for it.

Only in-frame clones appear in the TCRdb table, and some are missing; sequencing was by immunoSEQ multiplex PCR. The table lists over 140,000 clones, almost 95% of them singletons. Per the germline V gene, CDR1 is MDHEN and CDR2 is SYDVKM. V lost 6 bases and J lost 4, with 12 bases in between. The CDR3 runs 13 residues. General observations from the study: White British ancestry dominated among donors, who included more females, and clonal diversity was possibly underestimated.

The chain is built from TRBV28 and TRBJ1-2; D gene uncertain. Sequencing was performed on peripheral blood, taken 28 days after the second AZD1222 dose. The receptor comes from an adult who received the AZD1222 COVID-19 vaccine. CDR3 nucleotides: TGTGCCAGCAGGGAAGAGGGAGTCTATGGCTACACCTTC. Protein product: CASREEGVYGYTF.